This T cell receptor beta chain was captured by sequencing in a study of metastatic and nonmetastatic thyroid tumors. Overall study context: Across peripheral blood and tumor or nodule tissue samples taken from malignant and benign thyroid patients, the repertoires were compared with one another. General study results and limits: According to reports, the diversity of TCR beta was significantly higher in malignant thyroid tumors than in benign nodules, and this held in both blood and tumor samples.

In the authors' workflow: Between-group CDR3 differences, defined by clinicopathological status, yielded a distant-metastasis classifier for papillary thyroid cancer. TCRdb reanalyzed the PCR reads with MiXCR. Clone size and V and J calls follow TCRdb, not the original study. The repertoire holds tens of thousands of clones, with around 20% as singletons. No patient had received any treatment before thyroid surgery. This CDR3 is 16 amino acids long. V dropped 7 bases and J dropped 5 bases, with 21 bases sitting between them. This clone was detected only a few times. No antigen is known for it. This receptor was identified in a female donor with papillary thyroid cancer or a benign thyroid nodule (not recorded which). Some clones in this sample may be carry-over from other donors' samples. The sample comprised blood. The chain links TRBV12-3 or TRBV12-4 to TRBJ2-1, with D maybe TRBD2 (7 bases). The CDR3 region is CASTSRGGARDNEQFF. CDR3 in DNA: TGTGCCAGCACCTCGAGGGGGGGCGCGCGGGACAATGAGCAGTTCTTC.